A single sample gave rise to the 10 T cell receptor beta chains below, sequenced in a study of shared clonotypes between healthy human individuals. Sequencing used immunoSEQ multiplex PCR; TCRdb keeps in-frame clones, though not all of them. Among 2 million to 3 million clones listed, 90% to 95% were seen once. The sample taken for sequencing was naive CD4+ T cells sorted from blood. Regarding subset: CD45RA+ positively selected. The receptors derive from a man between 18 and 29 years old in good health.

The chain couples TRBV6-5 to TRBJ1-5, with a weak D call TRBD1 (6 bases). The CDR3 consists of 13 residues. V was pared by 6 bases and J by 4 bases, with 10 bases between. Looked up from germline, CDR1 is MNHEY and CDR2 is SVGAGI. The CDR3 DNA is TGTGCCAGCAGACAGGGTGTGAATCAGCCCCAGCATTTT. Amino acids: CASRQGVNQPQHF.

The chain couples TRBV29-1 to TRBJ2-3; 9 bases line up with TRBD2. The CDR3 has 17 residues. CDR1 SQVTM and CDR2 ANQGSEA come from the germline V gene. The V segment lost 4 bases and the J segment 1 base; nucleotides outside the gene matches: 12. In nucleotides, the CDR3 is TGCAGCGTTGTTCACCTAGCGGGACTCATAGGCACAGATACGCAGTATTTT. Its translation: CSVVHLAGLIGTDTQYF.

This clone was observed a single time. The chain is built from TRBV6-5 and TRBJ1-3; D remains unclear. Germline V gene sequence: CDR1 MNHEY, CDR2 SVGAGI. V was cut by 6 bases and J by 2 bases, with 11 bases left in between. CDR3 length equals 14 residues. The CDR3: CASRRTYPGNTIYF. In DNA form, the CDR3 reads TGTGCCAGCAGACGGACCTACCCTGGAAACACCATATATTTT.

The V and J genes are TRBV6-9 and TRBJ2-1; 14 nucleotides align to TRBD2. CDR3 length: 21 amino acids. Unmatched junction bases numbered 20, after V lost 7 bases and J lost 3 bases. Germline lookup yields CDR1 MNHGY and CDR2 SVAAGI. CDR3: CASTEGPPGLAGVGYYNEQFF. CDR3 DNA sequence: TGTGCCAGCACCGAAGGGCCCCCGGGACTAGCGGGAGTCGGTTACTACAATGAGCAGTTCTTC.

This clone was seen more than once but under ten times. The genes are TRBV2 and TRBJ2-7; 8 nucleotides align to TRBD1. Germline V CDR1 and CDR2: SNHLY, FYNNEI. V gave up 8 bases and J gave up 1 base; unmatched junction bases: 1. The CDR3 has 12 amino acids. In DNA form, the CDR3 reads TGTGCCAGCGGACAGGGATCCTACGAGCAGTACTTC. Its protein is CASGQGSYEQYF.

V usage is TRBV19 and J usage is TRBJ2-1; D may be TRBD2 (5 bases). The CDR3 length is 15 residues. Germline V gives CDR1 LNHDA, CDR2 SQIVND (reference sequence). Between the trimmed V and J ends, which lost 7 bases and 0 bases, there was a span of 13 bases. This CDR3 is CASKRGHPSYNEQFF. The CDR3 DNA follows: TGTGCCAGTAAAAGAGGGCACCCCTCCTACAATGAGCAGTTCTTC. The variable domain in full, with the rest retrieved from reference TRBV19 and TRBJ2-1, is DGGITQSPKYLFRKEGQNVTLSCEQNLNHDAMYWYRQDPGQGLRLIYYSQIVNDFQKGDIAEGYSVSREKKESFPLTVTSAQKNPTAFYLCASKRGHPSYNEQFFGPGTRLTVL.

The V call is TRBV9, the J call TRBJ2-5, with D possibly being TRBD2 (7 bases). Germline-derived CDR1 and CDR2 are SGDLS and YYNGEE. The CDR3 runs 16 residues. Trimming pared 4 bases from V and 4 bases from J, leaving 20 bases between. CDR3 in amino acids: CASSPGRGSQLETQYF. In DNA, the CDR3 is TGTGCCAGCAGCCCGGGGAGGGGGAGTCAGTTAGAGACCCAGTACTTC.

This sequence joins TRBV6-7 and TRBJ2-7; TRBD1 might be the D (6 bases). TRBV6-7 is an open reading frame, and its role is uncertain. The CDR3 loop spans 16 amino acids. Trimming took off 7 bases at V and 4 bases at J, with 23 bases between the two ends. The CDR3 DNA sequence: TGTGCCAGCATAGTCTCAACGGAGCCAGGGGCTTACGAGCAGTACTTC. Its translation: CASIVSTEPGAYEQYF.

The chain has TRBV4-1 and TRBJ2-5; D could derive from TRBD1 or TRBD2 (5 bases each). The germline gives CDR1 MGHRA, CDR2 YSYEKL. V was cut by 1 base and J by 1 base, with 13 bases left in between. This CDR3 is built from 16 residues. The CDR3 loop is CASSQAPGAFQETQYF. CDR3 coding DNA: TGCGCCAGCAGCCAAGCCCCCGGGGCGTTCCAAGAGACCCAGTACTTC.

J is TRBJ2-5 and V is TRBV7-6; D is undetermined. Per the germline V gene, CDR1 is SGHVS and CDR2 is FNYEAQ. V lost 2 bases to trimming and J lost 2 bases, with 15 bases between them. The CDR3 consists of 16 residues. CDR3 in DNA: TGTGCCAGCAGCTTAATGGGCGGCACCAGACAAGAGACCCAGTACTTC. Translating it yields CASSLMGGTRQETQYF. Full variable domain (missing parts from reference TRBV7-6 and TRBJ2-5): GAGVSQSPRYKVTKRGQDVALRCDPISGHVSLYWYRQALGQGPEFLTYFNYEAQQDKSGLPNDRFSAERPEGSISTLTIQRTEQRDSAMYRCASSLMGGTRQETQYFGPGTRLLVL.